These 29 T cell receptor beta chains share one sample of origin, sequenced in a study of blood T cell repertoires in COVID-19. Here immunoSEQ multiplex PCR was the method, and the copy in TCRdb shows in-frame clones only, minus some. Among over 90,000 clones listed, around 80% were seen once. Sequencing input: peripheral blood. All receptors come from a man in his fifties or sixties with active or convalescent COVID-19.

This sequence joins TRBV6-1 and TRBJ2-1, with 12 positions matching TRBD2. Germline V gives CDR1 MNHNS, CDR2 SASEGT. The junction had 6 bases not matched to a gene; V was cut back by 2 bases and J by 7 bases. CDR3 size: 16 residues. In nucleotides, the CDR3 is TGTGCCAGCAGTGAAATACCTAGCGGGGGGGCTAATGAGCAGTTCTTC. Translating gives CASSEIPSGGANEQFF.

This sequence joins TRBV7-9 and TRBJ1-1, with a tentative D call TRBD1 (6 bases). Germline V gives CDR1 SEHNR, CDR2 FQNEAQ (reference sequence). Deletions cut 5 bases from V and 8 bases from J, with 9 bases between. CDR3 length: 11 amino acids. CDR3 DNA sequence: TGTGCCAGCAGCCCTAGGGGGGAAGCTTTCTTT. This codes for CASSPRGEAFF.

The V gene is TRBV5-1, the J gene TRBJ2-1; the D gene is possibly TRBD2 (7 bases). V was shortened by 3 bases and J by 5 bases, with 12 bases between the two germline ends. CDR1 is SGHRS and CDR2 is YFSETQ in the germline V gene. The CDR3 totals 14 residues. CDR3 region: CASSSGGHDNEQFF. CDR3 nucleotides: TGCGCCAGCAGCTCGGGGGGACACGACAATGAGCAGTTCTTC. Based on the CDR3 plus reference TRBV5-1 and TRBJ2-1, the full variable domain is KAGVTQTPRYLIKTRGQQVTLSCSPISGHRSVSWYQQTPGQGLQFLFEYFSETQRNKGNFPGRFSGRQFSNSRSEMNVSTLELGDSALYLCASSSGGHDNEQFFGPGTRLTVL.

The gene calls are TRBV9 and TRBJ1-6; TRBD1 matches 9 bases. CDR1 is SGDLS, CDR2 YYNGEE, per germline. Trimming cost V 3 bases and J 9 bases; bases outside gene matches: 4. This CDR3 has 14 amino acids. CDR3 DNA sequence: TGTGCCAGCAGCGACCGACAGGGGGTTTCACCCCTCCACTTT. Protein: CASSDRQGVSPLHF. The complete variable domain, with remaining parts taken from reference TRBV9 and TRBJ1-6, reads DSGVTQTPKHLITATGQRVTLRCSPRSGDLSVYWYQQSLDQGLQFLIQYYNGEERAKGNILERFSAQQFPDLHSELNLSSLELGDSALYFCASSDRQGVSPLHFGNGTRLTVT.

This clone appeared a few times. The V gene is TRBV27, the J gene TRBJ1-5, with D perhaps TRBD1 (6 bases). Germline V gives CDR1 MNHEY, CDR2 SMNVEV (reference sequence). V gave up 4 bases and J gave up 0 bases, with 10 bases separating them. CDR3 length: 15 amino acids. Here the CDR3 reads CASSWGQSSNQPQHF. The CDR3, as DNA: TGTGCCAGCAGTTGGGGGCAGTCTAGCAATCAGCCCCAGCATTTT.

The V gene is TRBV30, the J gene TRBJ1-5, with TRBD1 identical over 8 bases. The CDR3 length is 13 residues. From germline, CDR1 is GTSNPN and CDR2 SVGIG (reference sequence). With V trimmed by 8 bases and J by 6 bases, 9 bases remained unmatched. CDR3: CALKTGGGQPQHF. DNA for the CDR3: TGTGCCCTGAAAACAGGGGGAGGTCAGCCCCAGCATTTT. Using reference TRBV30 and TRBJ1-5 for the parts outside the CDR3, the full variable domain is SQTIHQWPATLVQPVGSPLSLECTVEGTSNPNLYWYRQAAGRGLQLLFYSVGIGQISSEVPQNLSASRPQDRQFILSSKKLLLSDSGFYLCALKTGGGQPQHFGDGTRLSIL.

The chain recombines TRBV7-9 with TRBJ2-6; 7 bases align to TRBD2. The V gene's germline CDR1 is SEHNR and CDR2 FQNEAQ (reference sequence). The CDR3 has 18 residues. V shed 1 base, J shed 0 bases, and the junction held 6 bases outside the gene matches. CDR3 region: CASSLEAGGISGANVLTF. The DNA of the CDR3 is TGTGCCAGCAGCTTAGAGGCCGGGGGGATCTCTGGGGCCAACGTCCTGACTTTC.

This clone has more than one count but fewer than ten. The V gene is TRBV7-6, the J gene TRBJ1-1, with D possibly being TRBD1 (5 bases). V lost 5 bases and J lost 0, with 16 bases in between. The CDR3 has 16 amino acids. Germline V gene sequence: CDR1 SGHVS, CDR2 FNYEAQ. CDR3 DNA sequence: TGTGCCAGCAGCCCCGCGGGGGGGTTGTTGAACACTGAAGCTTTCTTT. Its translation is CASSPAGGLLNTEAFF. Full variable domain (outside the CDR3, taken from reference TRBV7-6 and TRBJ1-1): GAGVSQSPRYKVTKRGQDVALRCDPISGHVSLYWYRQALGQGPEFLTYFNYEAQQDKSGLPNDRFSAERPEGSISTLTIQRTEQRDSAMYRCASSPAGGLLNTEAFFGQGTRLTVV.

This rearrangement joins TRBV2 to TRBJ2-3; 8 nucleotides match TRBD1. Germline loops: CDR1 SNHLY, CDR2 FYNNEI. Germline trimming cut 4 bases from V and 3 bases from J; bases unmatched to any gene: 3. The CDR3 is made up of 14 amino acids. The DNA of the CDR3 is TGTGCCAGCAGTGCGGACAGGGTGACAGATACGCAGTATTTT. Protein: CASSADRVTDTQYF.

The J gene is TRBJ2-3, the V gene TRBV27; D might be TRBD2 (5 bases). CDR1 is MNHEY and CDR2 is SMNVEV in the germline V gene (reference sequence). The length of the CDR3 is 15 residues. Trimming cost V 5 bases and J 3 bases, with 15 bases left between them. The CDR3 DNA follows: TGTGCCAGCAGTCCTCTTTTAGAGGGAACAGATACGCAGTATTTT. Translated: CASSPLLEGTDTQYF.

The chain has TRBV3-1 (or the pseudogene TRBV3-2) and TRBJ2-7; D gene uncertain. This CDR3 is built from 15 residues. CDR1 and CDR2 (germline): LGHDT, YNNKEL (reference sequence). Deletions cut 2 bases from V and 1 base from J, with 12 bases between. The CDR3 sequence is CASSQMPANSYEQYF. The CDR3 DNA follows: TGTGCCAGCAGCCAAATGCCAGCGAATTCCTACGAGCAGTACTTC.

On this clone itself: A single base separates this from a much larger clone, so it may be a read error. This chain connects TRBV14 to TRBJ2-5; TRBD1 aligns across 7 bases. The length of the CDR3 is 13 residues. V was clipped by 4 bases and J by 2 bases; unmatched bases: 1. The germline gives CDR1 SGHDN, CDR2 FVKESK. CDR3 protein: CASSPGQQETQYF. The DNA for the CDR3 is TGTGCCAGCAGCCCGGGACAGCAAGAGACCCAGTACTTC.

The chain couples TRBV6-4 to TRBJ2-1, with 8 nucleotides matching TRBD1. The CDR3 sequence is 16 residues long. Germline V gene sequence: CDR1 MRHNA, CDR2 SNTAGT. Unmatched junction bases numbered 9, after V lost 0 bases and J lost 8 bases. The CDR3 region has the DNA TGTGCCAGCAGTGACTCGTCCAGGGGGCTTAGGTATGAGCAGTTCTTC. Amino acid sequence: CASSDSSRGLRYEQFF.

This chain joins TRBV28 and TRBJ1-4; 9 positions agree with TRBD1. Germline loops: CDR1 MDHEN, CDR2 SYDVKM. This CDR3 is 13 amino acids long. Unmatched junction bases numbered 2, after V lost 6 bases and J lost 6 bases. The CDR3 nucleotides are TGTGCCAGCAGCAGGACAGGGGATGAAAAACTGTTTTTT. Its protein product is CASSRTGDEKLFF.

The V gene is TRBV15, the J gene TRBJ2-1; 10 bases map to TRBD1. V trimming: 8 bases; J trimming: 6 bases; junction bases outside the gene matches: 7. The CDR3 contains 14 residues. From germline, CDR1 is LNHNV and CDR2 YYDKDF (reference sequence). CDR3 amino acids: CATLRDRGSNEQFF. The CDR3 coding sequence is TGTGCCACCCTCCGGGACAGGGGAAGCAATGAGCAGTTCTTC.

This sequence joins TRBV29-1 and TRBJ1-1; perhaps TRBD1 as D (6 bases). V lost 7 bases and J lost 4, with 22 bases in between. Germline assignment: CDR1 SQVTM and CDR2 ANQGSEA. CDR3 length equals 15 residues. The CDR3 DNA is TGCAGCGGTCTTTCTTCCAGGGGCGGGGGCACTGAAGCTTTCTTT. Its translation: CSGLSSRGGGTEAFF.

There are a few counts of this clone. This sequence joins TRBV24-1 and TRBJ1-6, with unresolved D. The CDR3 sequence is 15 residues long. The V end was cut by 2 bases, the J end by 7 bases, with 11 bases between. CDR1 KGHDR and CDR2 SFDVKD come from the germline V gene. The CDR3, as DNA: TGTGCCACCAGTGATTCCGGGGTGCGGAATTCACCCCTCCACTTT. Protein: CATSDSGVRNSPLHF.

This chain links TRBV15 with TRBJ1-2; the match to TRBD1 covers 7 bases. The CDR3 runs to 14 residues. In germline, CDR1 is LNHNV, CDR2 YYDKDF (reference sequence). Trimming took 0 bases from V and 7 from J; bases not matched to a gene: 5. CDR3 DNA: TGTGCCACCAGCAGAGATAAGGGGGCCGGTGGCTACACCTTC. Its translation is CATSRDKGAGGYTF.

The chain joins TRBV13 to TRBJ1-3; no reliable D call. The CDR3 covers 14 residues. Germline lookup yields CDR1 PRHDT and CDR2 FYEKMQ (reference sequence). Trimming shortened V by 8 bases and J by 4 bases, and 15 bases separated the two germline ends. The CDR3: CASARGRTGNTIYF. The CDR3 DNA reads TGTGCCAGCGCGCGAGGGAGGACCGGAAACACCATATATTTT.

The V gene is TRBV7-8, the J gene TRBJ1-4, with TRBD1 matching 8 bases. CDR3 length: 15 residues. With V trimmed by 2 bases and J by 8 bases, 7 bases remained unmatched. Germline values: CDR1 SGHVS, CDR2 FQNEAQ. This chain's CDR3 is CASSLLNTGGEKLFF. The CDR3 coding sequence is TGTGCCAGCAGCTTATTGAACACAGGGGGAGAAAAACTGTTTTTT. Complete variable domain (other parts from reference TRBV7-8 and TRBJ1-4): GAGVSQSPRYKVAKRGQDVALRCDPISGHVSLFWYQQALGQGPEFLTYFQNEAQLDKSGLPSDRFFAERPEGSVSTLKIQRTQQEDSAVYLCASSLLNTGGEKLFFGSGTQLSVL.

CDR3: CASGRPGEKLFF. The CDR3 DNA follows: TGTGCCAGCGGCAGGCCGGGGGAAAAACTGTTTTTT. The V and J genes are TRBV12-3 or TRBV12-4 and TRBJ1-4, with D hard to call. V was shortened by 8 bases and J by 8 bases, with 12 bases between the two germline ends. The CDR3 covers 12 residues.

This sequence joins TRBV30 and TRBJ1-2; D not certain. V gave up 0 bases and J gave up 3 bases, with 11 bases separating them. The CDR3 is made up of 14 amino acids. The germline CDR1 and CDR2 sequences are GTSNPN and SVGIG (reference sequence). This chain's CDR3 is CAWSVQGAYYGYTF. CDR3 DNA: TGTGCCTGGAGTGTACAAGGAGCCTACTATGGCTACACCTTC.

This chain connects TRBV30 to TRBJ1-5; 9 bases align to TRBD1. Per the germline V gene, CDR1 is GTSNPN and CDR2 is SVGIG (reference sequence). Germline trimming cut 8 bases from V and 5 bases from J; bases unmatched to any gene: 4. The CDR3 loop spans 12 amino acids. The chain's CDR3 is CAADRGDQPQHF. DNA for the CDR3: TGTGCCGCGGACAGGGGTGATCAGCCCCAGCATTTT.

The chain carries TRBV9 and TRBJ2-3; 9 bases fit TRBD1. The V gene end was trimmed by 2 bases and the J gene end by 4 bases; junction bases not matched to a gene: 5. Germline loops: CDR1 SGDLS, CDR2 YYNGEE. The CDR3 is made up of 15 amino acids. The CDR3 reads CASSVWDRVADTQYF. In nucleotides, the CDR3 is TGTGCCAGCAGCGTCTGGGACAGGGTGGCAGATACGCAGTATTTT.

The chain links TRBV27 to TRBJ2-7; a weak D match, TRBD1 (5 bases). Germline assignment: CDR1 MNHEY and CDR2 SMNVEV (reference sequence). This CDR3 contains 14 residues. V was clipped by 5 bases and J by 3 bases, with 14 bases between them. The CDR3 nucleotides read TGTGCCAGCAGTCCGCCGACAGAAAACTACGAGCAGTACGTC. This translates into CASSPPTENYEQYV.

This chain connects TRBV28 to TRBJ2-3; D might be TRBD2 (5 bases). CDR1 and CDR2 (germline): MDHEN, SYDVKM. The V gene lost 3 bases and the J gene lost 1 base, with 14 bases spanning the gap. This CDR3 has 16 amino acids. CDR3 nucleotides: TGTGCCAGCAGTTTTGCGGGCCCTAGACGCACAGATACGCAGTATTTT. Translating it yields CASSFAGPRRTDTQYF. Drawing the rest from reference TRBV28 and TRBJ2-3, the complete variable domain is DVKVTQSSRYLVKRTGEKVFLECVQDMDHENMFWYRQDPGLGLRLIYFSYDVKMKEKGDIPEGYSVSREKKERFSLILESASTNQTSMYLCASSFAGPRRTDTQYFGPGTRLTVL.

The chain links TRBV7-6 to TRBJ1-5; 10 bases line up with TRBD1. V shed 3 bases and J 7 bases; nucleotides not matched to a gene: 18. This CDR3 comprises 19 residues. CDR1 is SGHVS and CDR2 is FNYEAQ in the germline V gene. Here the CDR3 reads CASSLIGTGADMCRQPQHF. The CDR3 DNA reads as TGTGCCAGCAGCTTGATCGGGACAGGGGCCGACATGTGCAGGCAGCCCCAGCATTTT. Using reference TRBV7-6 and TRBJ1-5 for the parts outside the CDR3, the full variable domain is GAGVSQSPRYKVTKRGQDVALRCDPISGHVSLYWYRQALGQGPEFLTYFNYEAQQDKSGLPNDRFSAERPEGSISTLTIQRTEQRDSAMYRCASSLIGTGADMCRQPQHFGDGTRLSIL.

A single count supports this clone. The chain employs TRBV4-3 and TRBJ2-1; the match to TRBD1 covers 9 bases. The CDR3 has 14 amino acids. V lost 2 bases to trimming and J lost 8 bases; unmatched junction nucleotides: 4. Germline CDR1 and CDR2: LGHNA and YSLEER. The CDR3 region has the DNA TGCGCCAGCAGCCAAAAGGGACAGGGCTATGAGCAGTTCTTC. It specifies CASSQKGQGYEQFF.

The rearrangement joins TRBV5-4 to TRBJ1-6; D not certain. The CDR3 loop spans 14 amino acids. Germline values: CDR1 SGHNT, CDR2 YYREEE (reference sequence). V lost 4 bases to trimming and J lost 8 bases, with 13 bases between them. CDR3 nucleotides: TGTGCCAGCAGCCATGCCCTCGGGGATTCACCCCTCCACTTT. Residues: CASSHALGDSPLHF.